Listed below are T cell receptor beta chains from one sample, sequenced in a study of T cell changes during pregnancy in multiple sclerosis. Here immunoSEQ multiplex PCR was the method, and the copy in TCRdb shows in-frame clones only, minus some. The sample shows more than 65,000 clones, 90% to 95% of them seen only once. Here the sequenced sample was CD4+ T cells from peripheral blood mononuclear cells, taken before pregnancy. All receptors derive from a female donor with multiple sclerosis, enrolled in a pregnancy study. The CDR3 runs from the conserved cysteine through the conserved F or W. The D gene is left open where the match is weak. Clone size is given for some rows only: seen once, a few or many times, or a class if the clone is expanded.

CDR3,DNA,V,size,J,D
CASSAAGAMNTEAFF,TGCGCCAGCAGCGCAGCAGGGGCCATGAACACTGAAGCTTTCTTT,TRBV5-1,-,TRBJ1-1,-
CASSLSTSGRRANVLTF,TGCGCCAGCAGCTTGAGTACTAGCGGGAGGAGGGCCAACGTCCTGACTTTC,TRBV5-1,-,TRBJ2-6,TRBD2
CASSTPGQGAGGYTF,TGTGCCAGCAGCACACCGGGACAGGGGGCCGGTGGCTACACCTTC,TRBV7-3,-,TRBJ1-2,TRBD1
CASSWTGGTEAFF,TGCGCCAGCAGCTGGACAGGGGGCACTGAAGCTTTCTTT,TRBV5-1,once,TRBJ1-1,TRBD1
CASSEAGPYYEQYF,TGTGCCAGCAGTGAGGCGGGGCCGTACTACGAGCAGTACTTC,TRBV25-1,-,TRBJ2-7,-
CASMDRVNYGYTF,TGTGCCAGCATGGACAGGGTCAACTATGGCTACACCTTC,TRBV28,-,TRBJ1-2,TRBD1
CATSRGHRGEDEQFF,TGTGCCACCAGCAGAGGCCATAGAGGGGAGGATGAGCAGTTCTTC,TRBV15,-,TRBJ2-1,-
CASRGTSVDTGELFF,TGTGCCAGCAGGGGGACTAGCGTCGATACCGGGGAGCTGTTTTTT,TRBV2,-,TRBJ2-2,TRBD2
CASSRLPGQGRSTEAFF,TGTGCCAGTAGTAGACTTCCGGGACAGGGAAGGTCCACTGAAGCTTTCTTT,TRBV19,-,TRBJ1-1,TRBD1
CASSLVGGSNEQYF,TGCGCCAGCAGCTTGGTTGGCGGGAGTAACGAGCAGTACTTC,TRBV5-1,-,TRBJ2-7,TRBD2
CASSELDTTYEQYF,TGTGCCAGCAGTGAATTGGACACCACCTACGAGCAGTACTTC,TRBV2,-,TRBJ2-7,-
CASSLVRLAGSYNEQFF,TGCGCCAGCAGCTTGGTCCGACTAGCGGGCTCCTACAATGAGCAGTTCTTC,TRBV5-1,once,TRBJ2-1,TRBD2
CASSHPWGAKTEAFF,TGTGCCAGCAGCCATCCATGGGGCGCGAAGACTGAAGCTTTCTTT,TRBV7-9,-,TRBJ1-1,-
CASSFGGANIRADTEAFF,TGTGCCAGCAGCTTCGGAGGGGCGAACATTAGAGCCGACACTGAAGCTTTCTTT,TRBV5-4,-,TRBJ1-1,-
CASSQDLWSRGSNEKLFF,TGCGCCAGCAGCCAAGATTTATGGAGCAGGGGGTCTAATGAAAAACTGTTTTTT,TRBV4-1,-,TRBJ1-4,TRBD1
CASRRQGPSGNTIYF,TGTGCCAGCAGAAGACAGGGGCCCTCTGGAAACACCATATATTTT,TRBV6-1,-,TRBJ1-3,TRBD1